This TCR beta chain was found in a study of Graves' ophthalmopathy and Graves' hyperthyroidism (dated by TCRdb to 2016 to 2018). Study-level background: Peripheral blood was collected at initial diagnosis, before any treatment. In total, 135 blood samples were TCR-sequenced: 43 ophthalmopathy, approximately 75 hyperthyroidism and approximately 17 hyperthyroidism-to-ophthalmopathy patients. TCR beta repertoire signatures were used to distinguish Graves' ophthalmopathy from Graves' hyperthyroidism and to predict progression to ophthalmopathy. In a handful of hyperthyroidism patients, the T-cell repertoires found in thyroid tissue were compared with those found in blood. Following sample collection, hyperthyroidism patients were given methimazole at a starting dose of 30 mg daily, and ophthalmopathy patients were given high-dose intravenous methylprednisolone. A discovery set of about a hundred patients (approximately 42 ophthalmopathy, 57 stable hyperthyroidism) was enrolled to explore V-J signatures distinguishing ophthalmopathy from hyperthyroidism. The independent validation cohort included 18 to 20 hyperthyroidism patients plus 17 patients who later progressed from hyperthyroidism to ophthalmopathy. The 100 or so discovery patients were divided at random into training and test sets in a 7:3 ratio. Beyond this particular receptor, the publication reports: Sample size was not statistically predetermined, and group allocation was not concealed from the investigators. Most of the expanded thyroid clonotypes with a frequency above 0.001 were also detected in blood, and it was suggested that the thyroid immune response may be reflected by blood repertoires. The 13-signature model separated ophthalmopathy from stable hyperthyroidism with approximately 85% sensitivity and almost 84% specificity in cross-validation, and 80%/75% in the test set. In validation, the model predicted ophthalmopathy progression with about 71% sensitivity and 72% to 80% specificity; 12 predicted patients were CT-confirmed with GO in a median of about 7.1 months.

Clipping removes 3 bases from V and 11 bases from J, with 5 as the unmatched junction base count. In the germline V gene (reference sequence), CDR1 corresponds to GTSNPN and CDR2 to SVGIG. The CDR3 numbers 11 residues from cysteine through phenylalanine. Only the CDR3 region is kept as DNA, spanning 33 bases read in frame from base 1. This clonotype was counted ten times or more. Its antigen specificity is not known. No base quality information exists; no much larger clone differs at one position. For repertoire sequencing, TCR beta CDR3 regions were amplified from RNA transcripts. A first-round RT-PCR used HTBI primers with the Qiagen OneStep RT-PCR kit, followed by a second-round multiplex PCR, size selection and purification. Libraries were sequenced on an Illumina HiSeq2000 using paired-end 100 bp reads. The authors' pipeline ran thus. SOAPnuke was used to process the reads, throwing out any read that had adapters, had uncalled bases, had a mean Phred below 15, or lacked an exact constant-primer or identifier match. High-quality paired reads were merged with COPE v1.2.5. Each unique nucleotide sequence was treated as a clonotype, and MiTCR v1.1 was used to align the clonotypes to the IMGT TRB V, D and J references. Only V-J combinations with frequency above 0.0001 were analysed, covering 99% to 99.2% of repertoires. For each V-J combination, a TCR clonal expansion and chaos score was defined as the ratio of F50 clonal expansion to chaos observed in the TCRdist matrix. Features were reduced by Welch's t-statistics and random forest to around 13 V-J combinations, which fed a naive Bayes classifier. The Morisita-Horn index was used to measure how similar the thyroid and blood repertoires were. Starting from the raw public reads, TCRdb applied fastp trimming at Q25, assembled clones with MiXCR and retained in-frame beta chains. Duplicate CDR3 protein sequences are folded into a single record with the most common DNA and genes. The V and J calls here are based on TCRdb, not the publication. Counted in this sample were about 410,000 distinct CDR3 sequences; around 18% of them appeared once. The ten biggest clones cover around 1.4% of the sample.

The ophthalmopathy patients had moderately to severely active disease, with a Clinical Activity Score of 3 or higher, a NOSPECS grade of 4 or higher, and a disease duration of less than 3 months. Patients with other autoimmune diseases, uncontrolled infections, pregnancy or lactation were excluded. Clinical symptoms, serum thyroxine, TRAb, thyroid ultrasound and orbital computed tomography were used for diagnosis. Ficoll-Paque density gradient centrifugation was used to isolate PBMCs from around 10 ml of fresh peripheral blood. Total RNA was extracted using Trizol reagent, and RNA quality was checked on an Agilent 2100 Bioanalyzer.

The chain employs TRBV30 and TRBJ2-7; 9 central bases correspond to TRBD1. The source material was peripheral blood. This clonotype originated in a woman between 18 and 29 years old with Graves' ophthalmopathy. Donor details come from another sample of the same person, matched by shared clones. The DNA sequence is TGTGCCTGGAGCGGGGACAGGGTTGAGTACTTC. This translates into CAWSGDRVEYF.